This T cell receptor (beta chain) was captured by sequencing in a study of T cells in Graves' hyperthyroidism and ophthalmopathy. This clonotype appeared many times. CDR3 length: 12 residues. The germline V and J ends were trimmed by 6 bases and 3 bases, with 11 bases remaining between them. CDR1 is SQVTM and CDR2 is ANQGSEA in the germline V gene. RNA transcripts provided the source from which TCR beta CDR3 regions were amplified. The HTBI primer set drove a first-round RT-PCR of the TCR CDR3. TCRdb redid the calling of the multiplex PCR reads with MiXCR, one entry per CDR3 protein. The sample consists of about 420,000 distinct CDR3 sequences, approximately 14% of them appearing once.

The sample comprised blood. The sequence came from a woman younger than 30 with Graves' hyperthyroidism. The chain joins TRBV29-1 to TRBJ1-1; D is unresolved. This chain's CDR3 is CSVPHGYTEAFF. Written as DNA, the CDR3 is TGCAGCGTCCCGCATGGCTACACTGAAGCTTTCTTT.